What follows is one TCR beta chain and its context. Its antigen remains unidentified. Clones were sequenced by immunoSEQ multiplex PCR, and TCRdb holds only the in-frame ones, with some missing. The sample yields about 71,000 clones, roughly 94% seen once. This sample was included in a study of OX40 agonist ivuxolimab in advanced cancers. In the study overall: Ivuxolimab doses were 0.01, 0.1, 0.3, 1.5, 3 or 10 mg/kg every 2 weeks. Overall study results and limits: Both CD4+ and CD8+ T cell populations in blood had undergone clonal expansion by week 6 at 0.1 to 3.0 mg/kg. Relative to CD4+ cells, CD8+ T cells on average had more expanded clones. Partial responders at 0.1-3.0 mg/kg showed near-lowest clonal expansion.

V shed 2 bases and J shed 5 bases, with 9 bases lying between them. The length of the CDR3 is 13 residues. Germline V gene lookup returns CDR1 MNHEY and CDR2 SVGAGI. The sequence was obtained from an adult with an advanced solid tumor such as melanoma, head and neck, liver or kidney cancer. V usage is TRBV6-5 and J usage is TRBJ1-1, with D perhaps TRBD1 (6 bases). The input for sequencing was CD4+ or CD8+ T cells sorted from blood, taken in a trial of the OX40 agonist ivuxolimab. CDR3 DNA: TGTGCCAGCAGTTACAGGGGGAGGACTGAAGCTTTCTTT. Protein sequence: CASSYRGRTEAFF.